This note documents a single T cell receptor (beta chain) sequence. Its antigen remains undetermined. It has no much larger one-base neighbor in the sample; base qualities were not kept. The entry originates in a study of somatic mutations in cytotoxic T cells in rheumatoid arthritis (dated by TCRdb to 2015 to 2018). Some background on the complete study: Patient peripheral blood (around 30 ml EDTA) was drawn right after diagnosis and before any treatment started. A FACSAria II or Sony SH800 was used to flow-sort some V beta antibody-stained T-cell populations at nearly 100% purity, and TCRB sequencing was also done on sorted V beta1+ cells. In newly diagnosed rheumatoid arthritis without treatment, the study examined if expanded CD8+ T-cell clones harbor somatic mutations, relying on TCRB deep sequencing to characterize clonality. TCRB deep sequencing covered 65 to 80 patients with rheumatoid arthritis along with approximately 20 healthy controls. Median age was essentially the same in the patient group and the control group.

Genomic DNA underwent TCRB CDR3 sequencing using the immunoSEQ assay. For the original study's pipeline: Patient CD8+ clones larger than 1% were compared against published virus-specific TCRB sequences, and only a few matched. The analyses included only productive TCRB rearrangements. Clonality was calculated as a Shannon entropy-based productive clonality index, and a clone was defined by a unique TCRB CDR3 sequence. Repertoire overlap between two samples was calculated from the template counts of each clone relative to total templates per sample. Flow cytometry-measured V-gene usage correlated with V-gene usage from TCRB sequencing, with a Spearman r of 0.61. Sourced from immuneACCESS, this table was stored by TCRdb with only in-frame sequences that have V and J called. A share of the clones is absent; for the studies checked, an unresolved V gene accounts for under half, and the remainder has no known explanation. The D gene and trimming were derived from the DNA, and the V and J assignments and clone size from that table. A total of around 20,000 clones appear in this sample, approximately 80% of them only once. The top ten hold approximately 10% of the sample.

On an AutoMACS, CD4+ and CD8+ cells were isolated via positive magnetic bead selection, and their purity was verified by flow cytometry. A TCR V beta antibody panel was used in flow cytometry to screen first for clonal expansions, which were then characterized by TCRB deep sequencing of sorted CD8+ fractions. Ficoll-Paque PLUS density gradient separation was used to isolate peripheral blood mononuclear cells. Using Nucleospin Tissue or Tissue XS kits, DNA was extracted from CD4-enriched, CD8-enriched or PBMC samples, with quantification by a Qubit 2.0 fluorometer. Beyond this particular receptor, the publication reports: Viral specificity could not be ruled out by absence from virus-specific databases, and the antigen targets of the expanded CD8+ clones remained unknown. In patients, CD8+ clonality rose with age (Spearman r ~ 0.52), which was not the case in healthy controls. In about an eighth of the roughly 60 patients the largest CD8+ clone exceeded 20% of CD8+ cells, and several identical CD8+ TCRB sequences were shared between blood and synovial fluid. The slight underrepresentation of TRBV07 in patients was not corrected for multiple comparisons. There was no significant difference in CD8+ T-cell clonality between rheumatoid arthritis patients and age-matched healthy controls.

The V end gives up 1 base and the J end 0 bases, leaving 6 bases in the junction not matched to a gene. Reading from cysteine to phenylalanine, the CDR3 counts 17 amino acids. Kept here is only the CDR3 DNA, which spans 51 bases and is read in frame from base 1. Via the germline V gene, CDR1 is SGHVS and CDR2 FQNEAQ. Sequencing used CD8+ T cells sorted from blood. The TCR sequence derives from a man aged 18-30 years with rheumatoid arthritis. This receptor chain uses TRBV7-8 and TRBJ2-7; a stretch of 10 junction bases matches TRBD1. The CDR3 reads CASSLGTGGLSSYEQYF. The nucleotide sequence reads TGTGCCAGCAGCTTAGGGACAGGGGGATTGAGCTCCTACGAGCAGTACTTC.